Sequencing of this T cell receptor (beta chain) was carried out in a study of CD8 T cells in Susac syndrome. After extraction with the RNeasy kit, roughly 0.5 to 1 ug of the RNA was reverse transcribed using random hexamers. TCRdb reprocessed the immunoSEQ multiplex PCR reads with MiXCR, giving one entry per CDR3 protein. The table has roughly 130,000 distinct CDR3 sequences, 90% to 95% seen once. The CDR3 sequence is 15 residues long. Germline V lookup: CDR1 LNHDA, CDR2 SQIVND (reference sequence). Between the trimmed V and J ends, which lost 6 bases and 3 bases, there was a span of 18 bases. The sequencing sample was made of CD4+ T cells from PBMCs. The sequence was collected from a human donor in good health. The rearrangement uses TRBV19 and TRBJ2-7, with D possibly being TRBD1 (6 bases). Written as DNA, the CDR3 is TGTGCCAGTAGCCGAGAGTTAACGGGACACTACGAGCAGTACTTC. It encodes CASSRELTGHYEQYF.